The 3 T cell receptor beta chains presented below share a single source sample, sequenced in a study of shared clonotypes between healthy human individuals (dated by TCRdb to about 2020). The library was built by means of the immunoSEQ multiplex PCR assay. TCRdb mirrors the immuneACCESS table, restricted to in-frame sequences. Some clones are absent from its copies; in checked studies, under half trace to an unresolved V gene, and the reason for the others is unknown. The sample data list around 1,900,000 clones, and just under 95% of these were observed just once. Approximately 1.6% of the sample is in the top ten clones. CD8 naive samples consisted of CD45RO-negative cells that were positively selected for CCR7, yielding a CD45RA+CCR7+ population without TemRA cells. Sequenced: naive CD8+ T cells from PBMCs. The sample's cell subset or site label is to be understood as: CD45RA+CCR7+. The receptors originated from a man younger than 35 in good health. Some clones in this sample may be carry-over from other donors' samples.

The J gene is TRBJ1-1, the V gene TRBV7-9; D gene ambiguous. V gave up 4 bases and J gave up 5 bases, with 14 bases separating them. The CDR3 has 14 residues. CDR1 SEHNR and CDR2 FQNEAQ come from the germline V gene (reference sequence). CDR3 bases: TGTGCCAGCAGCTCTATTCTGTCGGGGACTGAAGCTTTCTTT. It is translated as CASSSILSGTEAFF.

DNA for the CDR3: TGTGCCAGCAGTTTGTCGGGCCCTCAGGATTACGAGCAGTACTTC. Its protein is CASSLSGPQDYEQYF. V gene TRBV27 combines with J gene TRBJ2-7; D uncertain. V shed 3 bases and J shed 4 bases, with 16 bases lying between them. CDR3 length: 15 residues. Germline-derived CDR1 and CDR2 are MNHEY and SMNVEV (reference sequence).

The genes are TRBV7-9 and TRBJ1-2; tentatively, D is TRBD1 (6 bases). Trimming removed 5 bases at V and 2 bases at J, with 9 bases between. The CDR3 consists of 13 residues. Looked up from germline, CDR1 is SEHNR and CDR2 is FQNEAQ (reference sequence). As DNA, the CDR3 is TGTGCCAGCAGCGCCACAGGGAACTATGGCTACACCTTC. Encoded protein: CASSATGNYGYTF.